These 20 T cell receptor beta chains were sequenced from one sample in a study of blood T cell repertoires in COVID-19 (dated by TCRdb to 2019 to 2021). The library was produced with the immunoSEQ multiplex PCR assay. The immuneACCESS repertoire file appears here via TCRdb, limited to in-frame rearrangements. These files lack a portion of the clones; in checked studies, under half of the deficit traces to unresolved V genes, and the cause of the others is not known. A total of about 350,000 clones appear in this sample, around 87% of them only once. Roughly 6.3% of the sample rests with the top ten. The sequencing input was peripheral blood. The source is a woman aged 50 to 65 with COVID-19, enrolled during active disease.

This clone came up once. The chain combines TRBV6-1 with TRBJ2-3; TRBD2 is a possible D gene (6 bases). Germline V gene data show CDR1 as MNHNS and CDR2 as SASEGT. There are 15 residues in the CDR3. Trimming removed 3 bases from V and 5 bases from J, with 15 bases in between. CDR3 DNA: TGTGCCAGCAGTGATTCCGGGACTCCTCGAGATACGCAGTATTTT. Amino acid sequence: CASSDSGTPRDTQYF.

The DNA of the CDR3 is TGCGCCAGCAGTGAGGCAGGTCGAAACTATGGCTACACCTTC. Translation: CASSEAGRNYGYTF. The genes are TRBV10-1 and TRBJ1-2, with unresolved D. V lost 2 bases and J lost 2, with 9 bases in between. The CDR3 spans 14 residues. The germline gives CDR1 WNHNN, CDR2 SYGVQD (reference sequence).

The chain carries TRBV10-3 and TRBJ1-6, with a tentative D call TRBD1 (6 bases). The CDR3 is 15 residues long. Trimming left V 2 bases short and J 7 bases short, with 12 bases between. Per germline, CDR1 ENHRY and CDR2 SYGVKD. The CDR3, as DNA: TGTGCCATCAGTGAGCAGGGGCGGCAGAATTCACCCCTCCACTTT. Amino acids: CAISEQGRQNSPLHF.

V and J are TRBV11-1 and TRBJ1-2, with 10 bases identical to TRBD1. The CDR3 length is 16 residues. V lost 5 bases and J lost 4; bases outside the gene matches: 10. Germline-derived CDR1 and CDR2 are SGHAT and FQDESV (reference sequence). CDR3 bases: TGTGCCAGCAGCGCGGGACAGGGGAAGACATTCTATGGCTACACCTTC. This gives the protein CASSAGQGKTFYGYTF.

V gene TRBV11-3 combines with J gene TRBJ2-1, with 8 bases aligning to TRBD2. V lost 5 bases and J lost 6; bases outside the gene matches: 9. Germline loops: CDR1 SGHNT, CDR2 YENEEA. The CDR3 runs 15 residues. In nucleotides, the CDR3 is TGTGCCAGCAGCCATACTAGCGGTAAGCTCAATGAGCAGTTCTTC. Protein sequence: CASSHTSGKLNEQFF.

This clone was picked up one time. V is TRBV5-5 and J is TRBJ2-1; TRBD2 matches 8 bases. The CDR3 is 16 amino acids. Germline CDR1 and CDR2: SGHKS and YYEKEE (reference sequence). Losses at the gene ends were 1 base for V and 9 bases for J; bases not matched to a gene: 12. The CDR3 here is CASSLLGAGGFVEQFF. CDR3 DNA sequence: TGTGCCAGCAGCTTGCTAGGCGCGGGAGGTTTCGTTGAGCAGTTCTTC. Drawing the rest from reference TRBV5-5 and TRBJ2-1, the complete variable domain is DAGVTQSPTHLIKTRGQQVTLRCSPISGHKSVSWYQQVLGQGPQFIFQYYEKEERGRGNFPDRFSARQFPNYSSELNVNALLLGDSALYLCASSLLGAGGFVEQFFGPGTRLTVL.

This clone was counted a single time. The chain carries TRBV19 and TRBJ2-7; 7 bases are shared with TRBD2. The CDR3 extends over 16 amino acids. Germline CDR1 and CDR2: LNHDA and SQIVND (reference sequence). V dropped 3 bases and J dropped 1; count of bases not matched to a gene: 9. Here the CDR3 reads CASSIWYGGNSYEQYF. DNA of the CDR3: TGTGCCAGTAGTATCTGGTACGGGGGGAATTCCTACGAGCAGTACTTC.

The V and J genes are TRBV28 and TRBJ1-6; 7 positions match TRBD1. The CDR3 extends over 15 amino acids. Germline trimming cut 3 bases from V and 6 bases from J; bases unmatched to any gene: 5. Germline V CDR1 and CDR2: MDHEN, SYDVKM. In DNA, the CDR3 is TGTGCCAGCAGTTTTGACAGGGCCCGTAATTCACCCCTCCACTTT. Translating it yields CASSFDRARNSPLHF.

The chain employs TRBV3-1 (or the pseudogene TRBV3-2) and TRBJ2-1; tentatively, D is TRBD2 (7 bases). Germline CDR1 LGHDT, CDR2 YNNKEL (reference sequence). V lost 7 bases, J lost 2 bases, and 9 bases lay in between. The CDR3 extends over 13 amino acids. CDR3 in amino acids: CASKRDTYNEQFF. CDR3 DNA sequence: TGTGCCAGCAAGCGGGACACCTACAATGAGCAGTTCTTC.

In nucleotides, the CDR3 is TGTGCCAGCACCCCCACTAGCGGGAGCAATGAGCAGTTCTTC. Amino acids: CASTPTSGSNEQFF. This sequence joins TRBV9 and TRBJ2-1; TRBD2 matches 11 bases. CDR3 length equals 14 residues. Germline V lookup: CDR1 SGDLS, CDR2 YYNGEE. V was clipped by 6 bases and J by 6 bases; unmatched bases: 5.

The chain couples TRBV11-2 to TRBJ2-7; D gene uncertain. This CDR3 spans 15 amino acids. V was shortened by 1 base and J by 0 bases, with 10 bases between the two germline ends. From germline, CDR1 is SGHAT and CDR2 FQNNGV. CDR3 in amino acids: CASSLVSESSYEQYF. CDR3 nucleotide sequence: TGTGCCAGCAGCTTAGTTTCGGAGAGCTCCTACGAGCAGTACTTC.

This clone was detected only a few times. V usage is TRBV2 and J usage is TRBJ2-7; TRBD1 is a possible D gene (6 bases). Looked up from germline, CDR1 is SNHLY and CDR2 is FYNNEI. V was shortened by 1 base and J by 2 bases, with 12 bases between the two germline ends. CDR3 length equals 15 residues. The CDR3 DNA sequence: TGTGCCAGCAGTGAAGGGCAGGGGCAACCCTACGAGCAGTACTTC. This sequence encodes CASSEGQGQPYEQYF.

The rearrangement links TRBV27 to TRBJ2-6, with TRBD1 identical over 8 bases. Germline CDR1 and CDR2: MNHEY and SMNVEV (reference sequence). V gave up 3 bases and J gave up 0 bases; unmatched junction bases: 19. There are 22 residues in the CDR3. CDR3 bases: TGTGCCAGCAGTTTTGATGGGAGGACGGGACAGGCACGAAGCTCTGGGGCCAACGTCCTGACTTTC. Translation: CASSFDGRTGQARSSGANVLTF.

This clone was recorded once. This chain links TRBV5-1 with TRBJ2-5, with 10 bases fitting TRBD2. Losses at the gene ends were 0 bases for V and 5 bases for J; bases not matched to a gene: 7. Germline V gene lookup returns CDR1 SGHRS and CDR2 YFSETQ. The CDR3 spans 16 residues. CDR3 amino acids: CASSLVGLASGETQYF. The CDR3 bases are TGCGCCAGCAGCTTGGTGGGACTAGCGAGCGGGGAGACCCAGTACTTC.

The V call is TRBV28, the J call TRBJ2-1; 7 bases agree with TRBD1. Germline CDR1 and CDR2: MDHEN and SYDVKM. The CDR3 consists of 14 residues. J was trimmed by 6 bases and V by 6 bases; bases with no gene match: 8. The CDR3 DNA follows: TGTGCCAGCAGCGACAGGGCCTATCGCAATGAGCAGTTCTTC. Its translation is CASSDRAYRNEQFF.

The rearrangement uses TRBV6-5 and TRBJ2-2, with 7 bases aligning to TRBD2. The trim removed 7 bases at V and 2 bases at J, leaving 7 bases unmatched. The CDR3 loop spans 15 amino acids. Germline V gene data show CDR1 as MNHEY and CDR2 as SVGAGI. CDR3 bases: TGTGCCAGCATTCCTAGCGGAAGAAACACCGGGGAGCTGTTTTTT. Protein: CASIPSGRNTGELFF.

The V and J genes are TRBV30 and TRBJ1-2; D is possibly TRBD1 (6 bases). The germline gives CDR1 GTSNPN, CDR2 SVGIG (reference sequence). Trimming stripped 3 bases from V and 7 bases from J, with 15 bases between. The CDR3 is 13 residues long. DNA of the CDR3: TGTGCCTGGAGAAACGACAGGCGGCCTGGCTACACCTTC. This gives the protein CAWRNDRRPGYTF. The full variable domain, completed using reference TRBV30 and TRBJ1-2, is SQTIHQWPATLVQPVGSPLSLECTVEGTSNPNLYWYRQAAGRGLQLLFYSVGIGQISSEVPQNLSASRPQDRQFILSSKKLLLSDSGFYLCAWRNDRRPGYTFGSGTRLTVV.

V and J are TRBV27 and TRBJ2-3; tentative D call: TRBD2 (5 bases). V lost 2 bases and J lost 4, with 10 bases in between. The germline CDR1 and CDR2 sequences are MNHEY and SMNVEV (reference sequence). This CDR3 has 14 amino acids. DNA of the CDR3: TGTGCCAGCAGTTTAGAGAGGGTGGCAGATACGCAGTATTTT. It yields the protein CASSLERVADTQYF.

The chain couples TRBV12-3 or TRBV12-4 to TRBJ1-2, with 8 positions matching TRBD1. This CDR3 has 12 amino acids. The V and J ends lost 5 bases and 8 bases, in that order; junction bases with no gene match: 4. This CDR3 reads CASSGQGFGYTF. The CDR3 DNA sequence: TGTGCCAGCAGTGGACAGGGATTCGGCTACACCTTC.

The chain links TRBV3-1 (or the pseudogene TRBV3-2) to TRBJ1-2, with a possible D match to TRBD1 (5 bases). CDR1 is LGHDT and CDR2 is YNNKEL in the germline V gene (reference sequence). Trimming removed 7 bases at V and 8 bases at J, with 17 bases between. The CDR3 sequence is 13 residues long. The CDR3 DNA reads as TGTGCCAGCACCCCAAGAATGGGGGGAGGCTACACCTTC. It yields the protein CASTPRMGGGYTF.